This T cell receptor (beta chain) was profiled in a study of T cells in Graves' hyperthyroidism and ophthalmopathy. This clonotype was recorded many times. V dropped 1 base and J dropped 1 base, with 10 bases sitting between them. This CDR3 is built from 15 residues. The germline V gene has CDR1 SEHNR and CDR2 FQNEAQ (reference sequence). The CDR3 regions of TCR beta were amplified from RNA transcripts. TCR CDR3 underwent first-round RT-PCR with the HTBI primer set. From the multiplex PCR reads, TCRdb called clonotypes with MiXCR, one entry per CDR3 protein. The sample consists of some 760,000 distinct CDR3 sequences, 14% of them appearing once.

The TCR originated in a woman younger than 30 with Graves' hyperthyroidism. This chain connects TRBV7-9 to TRBJ1-1; D is undetermined. Input material: blood. The CDR3 loop reads CASSLEAGRNTEAFF. CDR3 coding DNA: TGTGCCAGCAGCTTAGAGGCGGGCCGGAACACTGAAGCTTTCTTT.